The rows below give T cell receptor beta chains drawn from one sample of a study of shared clonotypes between healthy human individuals. This table comes from immunoSEQ multiplex PCR, and its TCRdb copy is limited to in-frame clones, with some not included. Found here are a few million clones, under 95% of them singletons; the top ten hold roughly 0.34%. Sequences were obtained from naive CD4+ T cells from PBMCs. The receptors here all came from a man aged 18 to 29 in good health. Some clones in this sample may be carry-over from other donors' samples. The CDR3 runs from the conserved cysteine through the conserved F or W. Fields, in order: J gene, clone size, V gene, D gene, CDR3 protein, CDR3 DNA. A D gene is named only where the DNA matches it firmly. A row's size may be missing; if present it is once, few, many or a size class.

TRBJ2-7 | NA | TRBV6-1 | NA | CASSPGWAFEQYF | TGTGCCAGCAGCCCTGGCTGGGCTTTCGAGCAGTACTTC
TRBJ2-7 | NA | TRBV11-2 | NA | CASSPGLLSYEQYF | TGTGCCAGCAGCCCGGGACTGCTCTCCTACGAGCAGTACTTC
TRBJ2-6 | NA | TRBV19 | NA | CASTIRGSGANVLTF | TGTGCCAGTACCATCAGGGGATCCGGGGCCAACGTCCTGACTTTC
TRBJ1-1 | NA | TRBV2 | TRBD1 | CASCRQGARTEAFF | TGTGCCAGCTGTAGACAGGGGGCGCGCACTGAAGCTTTCTTT
TRBJ2-3 | NA | TRBV9 | NA | CASSVVGLPSTDTQYF | TGTGCCAGCAGCGTAGTTGGGTTACCTAGCACAGATACGCAGTATTTT
TRBJ2-3 | NA | TRBV30 | TRBD1 | CAWSFAGQGTDTQYF | TGTGCCTGGTCGTTCGCGGGACAGGGGACAGATACGCAGTATTTT
TRBJ2-3 | once | TRBV7-2 | NA | CASSRVGQVGTDTQYF | TGTGCCAGCAGCCGGGTGGGGCAAGTCGGCACAGATACGCAGTATTTT
TRBJ1-5 | NA | TRBV6-6 | NA | CASSYLDGGNQPQHF | TGTGCCAGCAGTTACCTCGACGGGGGTAATCAGCCCCAGCATTTT
TRBJ2-1 | NA | TRBV12-5 | NA | CASGLTGSDEQFF | TGTGCTAGTGGTTTGACGGGATCGGATGAGCAGTTCTTC
TRBJ1-2 | few | TRBV30 | NA | CAWSRRASDGYTF | TGTGCCTGGAGTCGAAGGGCTTCAGATGGCTACACCTTC
TRBJ2-7 | NA | TRBV7-3 | NA | CASSSYGDAAYEQYF | TGTGCCAGCAGCTCATACGGGGACGCGGCCTACGAGCAGTACTTC
TRBJ2-7 | NA | TRBV4-2 | TRBD2 | CASSQFSGRLAGYEQYF | TGTGCCAGCAGCCAATTTTCGGGCAGACTAGCGGGCTACGAGCAGTACTTC
TRBJ2-3 | NA | TRBV18 | NA | CASSQTPSDTQYF | TGTGCCAGCTCCCAGACCCCTTCAGATACGCAGTATTTT
TRBJ2-7 | NA | TRBV9 | NA | CASSTSTSSYEQYF | TGTGCCAGCAGCACCTCGACCAGCTCCTACGAGCAGTACTTC
TRBJ1-4 | NA | TRBV19 | NA | CASSITWWSGKPDEKLFF | TGTGCCAGTAGTATTACGTGGTGGTCAGGGAAGCCGGATGAAAAATTGTTTTTT
TRBJ1-3 | NA | TRBV5-8 | NA | CASSLRLSSGNTIYF | TGTGCCAGCAGCTTAAGACTCTCCTCTGGAAACACCATATATTTT
TRBJ2-3 | NA | TRBV28 | TRBD2 | CASTLPTSGTDTQYF | TGTGCCAGCACCCTCCCCACTAGCGGCACAGATACGCAGTATTTT
TRBJ2-2 | NA | TRBV7-3 | TRBD2 | CASSFIAGGSTGELFF | TGTGCCAGCAGCTTTATAGCGGGAGGTAGCACCGGGGAGCTGTTTTTT
TRBJ2-1 | NA | TRBV10-3 | TRBD2 | CAISDMSSGRVYNEQFF | TGTGCCATCAGTGATATGAGCAGCGGGAGGGTATACAATGAGCAGTTCTTC
TRBJ2-5 | NA | TRBV7-8 | TRBD2 | CASSLGTSGEETQYF | TGTGCCAGCAGCTTAGGGACTAGCGGGGAGGAGACCCAGTACTTC
TRBJ2-3 | once | TRBV19 | NA | CASSIGSGATDTQYF | TGTGCCAGTAGTATCGGGTCGGGGGCCACAGATACGCAGTATTTT
TRBJ2-1 | NA | TRBV18 | NA | CASSPGAGSRDEQFF | TGTGCCAGCTCACCGGGCGCGGGATCCCGCGATGAGCAGTTCTTC
TRBJ2-7 | NA | TRBV28 | NA | CAGGKSSYEQYF | TGTGCCGGGGGGAAAAGCTCCTATGAGCAGTACTTC
TRBJ1-4 | NA | TRBV5-4 | TRBD1 | CASSVTGTAEKLFF | TGTGCCAGCAGCGTGACAGGGACGGCTGAAAAACTGTTTTTT
TRBJ2-3 | NA | TRBV5-4 | NA | CASSLVGTDTQYF | TGTGCCAGCAGCTTGGTGGGCACAGATACGCAGTATTTT
TRBJ1-1 | NA | TRBV28 | NA | CASMAGGTNTEAFF | TGTGCCAGCATGGCGGGGGGCACCAACACTGAAGCTTTCTTT
TRBJ2-1 | NA | TRBV18 | TRBD2 | CASSLPLAGESSYNEQFF | TGTGCCAGCTCACTCCCCTTGGCGGGGGAGAGCTCCTACAATGAGCAGTTCTTC
TRBJ1-1 | NA | TRBV27 | TRBD1 | CASIPTGTEAFF | TGTGCCAGCATCCCGACAGGGACTGAAGCTTTCTTT
TRBJ1-2 | NA | TRBV28 | NA | CASSLDRLGYTF | TGTGCCAGCAGCTTAGACAGGCTGGGCTACACCTTC
TRBJ2-1 | NA | TRBV5-4 | TRBD2 | CASSRGLATDDEQFF | TGTGCCAGCAGCAGGGGACTAGCCACCGACGATGAGCAGTTCTTC
TRBJ1-2 | NA | TRBV5-1 | TRBD1 | CASSQPRDRGLGSYGYTF | TGCGCCAGCAGCCAACCCCGGGACAGGGGGCTTGGAAGCTATGGCTACACCTTC
TRBJ2-3 | NA | TRBV7-9 | TRBD2 | CASSLGGTSGYTDTQYF | TGTGCCAGCAGCTTAGGAGGTACTAGCGGGTACACAGATACGCAGTATTTT
TRBJ2-7 | NA | TRBV2 | NA | CASSQGGYEQYF | TGTGCCAGCAGCCAAGGGGGCTACGAGCAGTACTTC
TRBJ1-5 | NA | TRBV10-1 | NA | CASSETVDQPQHF | TGCGCCAGCAGTGAGACGGTTGATCAGCCCCAGCATTTT
TRBJ2-7 | NA | TRBV11-2 | TRBD2 | CASTPGLAGANSYEQYF | TGTGCCAGCACCCCGGGACTAGCGGGAGCGAACTCCTACGAGCAGTACTTC
TRBJ2-1 | NA | TRBV9 | NA | CASSPLSGTYNEQFF | TGTGCCAGCAGCCCCCTTAGCGGAACCTACAATGAGCAGTTCTTC
TRBJ1-2 | NA | TRBV7-9 | NA | CASTRGDYGYTF | TGTGCCAGCACTCGGGGAGACTATGGCTACACCTTC